The 24 T cell receptor beta chains given below trace back to one sample, sequenced in a study of blood T cells in healthy people across ages. The use of a sample-barcoded 5' primer and a J-beta primer mix characterized a second PCR of about 7 to 12 cycles. Each CDR3 protein gets one entry after TCRdb re-called the 5' RACE reads with MiXCR. Counted here are over a million distinct CDR3 sequences, 40% to 55% occurring once; the ten biggest clones make up 15% to 20%. Sample: blood. These receptors were obtained from a woman between 55 and 75 years old in good health.

This clonotype was seen only a few times. The rearrangement joins TRBV5-1 to TRBJ2-3; D is unresolved. The CDR3 spans 15 residues. Per the germline V gene, CDR1 is SGHRS and CDR2 is YFSETQ. Between the trimmed V and J ends, which lost 4 bases and 1 base, there was a span of 13 bases. This CDR3 reads CASSPRLIGTDTQYF. The CDR3 region has the DNA TGCGCCAGCAGCCCCAGGCTCATTGGCACAGATACGCAGTATTTT.

This chain joins TRBV6-1 and TRBJ2-1, with TRBD2 matching 10 bases. The V and J ends lost 7 bases and 6 bases, in that order; junction bases with no gene match: 15. The V gene's germline CDR1 is MNHNS and CDR2 SASEGT. The CDR3 is made up of 17 amino acids. The DNA of the CDR3 is TGTGCCAGCACCCCCTGGGGATTAGCGGGAGGTCGCAATGAGCAGTTCTTC. Protein: CASTPWGLAGGRNEQFF.

This clonotype was picked up many times. The chain couples TRBV11-2 to TRBJ2-4; D is unresolved. Germline assignment: CDR1 SGHAT and CDR2 FQNNGV. There are 14 residues in the CDR3. The V gene lost 0 bases and the J gene lost 0 bases, with 3 bases spanning the gap. The CDR3 region is CASSLELAKNIQYF. CDR3 coding DNA: TGTGCCAGCAGCTTAGAGCTAGCCAAAAACATTCAGTACTTC.

Points on this clonotype: One end of the junction is discordant with germline, which a read error may explain. The CDR3 coding sequence is TGCGCCAGCAGTTCAACTTTGAGCAGTGAGAAGTTCTTC. The encoded protein is CASSSTLSSEKFF. The chain carries TRBV5-1 and TRBJ2-1; D gene uncertain. Germline V gene data show CDR1 as SGHRS and CDR2 as YFSETQ. This CDR3 has 13 residues.

This clonotype was observed a handful of times. The chain uses TRBV18 and TRBJ2-1; no firm D call. The CDR3 sequence is 12 residues long. V lost 3 bases, J lost 8 bases, and 8 bases lay in between. CDR1 KGHSH and CDR2 LQKENI come from the germline V gene. DNA of the CDR3: TGTGCCAGCTCACCGTACTCAGATGAGCAGTTCTTC. This sequence encodes CASSPYSDEQFF. Full variable domain (remainder filled in from reference TRBV18 and TRBJ2-1): NAGVMQNPRHLVRRRGQEARLRCSPMKGHSHVYWYRQLPEEGLKFMVYLQKENIIDESGMPKERFSAEFPKEGPSILRIQQVVRGDSAAYFCASSPYSDEQFFGPGTRLTVL.

This sequence joins TRBV27 and TRBJ2-5, with TRBD1 matching over 11 bases. The CDR3 sequence is 14 residues long. V was pared by 4 bases and J by 8 bases, with 6 bases of the junction left unmatched. CDR1 and CDR2 (germline): MNHEY, SMNVEV (reference sequence). Here the CDR3 DNA reads TGTGCCAGCAGTTCGCCGGGACAGGGGGTAACCCAGTACTTC. It codes for CASSSPGQGVTQYF.

The genes are TRBV18 and TRBJ2-7; no firm D call. Trimming cost V 0 bases and J 0 bases, with 6 bases left between them. This CDR3 is 14 amino acids long. Germline V gene data show CDR1 as KGHSH and CDR2 as LQKENI. The DNA for the CDR3 is TGTGCCAGCTCACCACCGGGCAACTCCTACGAGCAGTACTTC. Encoded protein: CASSPPGNSYEQYF. Filled out from reference TRBV18 and TRBJ2-7, the complete variable domain reads NAGVMQNPRHLVRRRGQEARLRCSPMKGHSHVYWYRQLPEEGLKFMVYLQKENIIDESGMPKERFSAEFPKEGPSILRIQQVVRGDSAAYFCASSPPGNSYEQYFGPGTRLTVT.

The CDR3 region has the DNA TGTGCCAGCAGTTTGCACTTCTACGAGCAGTACTTC. This translates into CASSLHFYEQYF. V usage is TRBV12-3 or TRBV12-4 and J usage is TRBJ2-7; D is unclear. The CDR3 is 12 amino acids. V dropped 3 bases and J dropped 3 bases, with 6 bases sitting between them.

The rearrangement links TRBV27 to TRBJ2-7, with no clear D. In germline, CDR1 is MNHEY, CDR2 SMNVEV (reference sequence). V lost 1 base, J lost 2 bases, and 12 bases lay in between. The CDR3 runs 15 residues. The CDR3 sequence is CASSLYPEGAYEQYF. CDR3 DNA sequence: TGTGCCAGCAGTTTATATCCAGAAGGAGCCTACGAGCAGTACTTC.

This rearrangement joins TRBV15 to TRBJ2-1; D is possibly TRBD2 (5 bases). Germline CDR1 is LNHNV and CDR2 is YYDKDF (reference sequence). The CDR3 spans 15 residues. V shed 1 base and J shed 9 bases, with 16 bases lying between them. CDR3 in amino acids: CATSRGGLVGGEQFF. Written as DNA, the CDR3 is TGTGCCACCAGCAGAGGAGGGCTAGTAGGCGGTGAGCAGTTCTTC.

This chain joins TRBV18 and TRBJ2-7, with D unclear. V was shortened by 0 bases and J by 2 bases, with 17 bases between the two germline ends. Germline V gene lookup returns CDR1 KGHSH and CDR2 LQKENI. The CDR3 contains 17 residues. Here the CDR3 reads CASSPPVGSQNPYEQYF. The CDR3 DNA sequence: TGTGCCAGCTCACCACCGGTTGGCAGCCAAAATCCCTACGAGCAGTACTTC.

This clonotype was counted a few times. The rearrangement joins TRBV29-1 to TRBJ2-1, with D unresolved. Germline loops: CDR1 SQVTM, CDR2 ANQGSEA. V was clipped by 6 bases and J by 2 bases, with 14 bases between them. The CDR3 consists of 14 residues. CDR3 sequence (DNA): TGCAGCGTCCTGACAAGATCCGCCTACAATGAGCAGTTCTTC. It codes for CSVLTRSAYNEQFF.

This chain joins TRBV5-1 and TRBJ2-1; 11 bases match TRBD2. The CDR3 totals 18 residues. The junction had 6 bases not matched to a gene; V was cut back by 0 bases and J by 1 base. In germline, CDR1 is SGHRS, CDR2 YFSETQ. The CDR3 protein is CASSLGDSGRASYNEQFF. The CDR3 DNA reads TGCGCCAGCAGCTTGGGAGATAGCGGGAGGGCTTCCTACAATGAGCAGTTCTTC.

This clonotype was recorded once. V and J are TRBV5-6 and TRBJ1-4, with D possibly being TRBD1 (6 bases). In germline, CDR1 is SGHDT, CDR2 YYEEEE. The CDR3 runs 15 residues. Trimming removed 0 bases from V and 6 bases from J, with 12 bases in between. CDR3 DNA: TGTGCCAGCAGCTTGGTAGGGGGTACGGATGAAAAACTGTTTTTT. It specifies CASSLVGGTDEKLFF.

This clonotype was detected a few times. This sequence joins TRBV15 and TRBJ2-3, with D unresolved. The CDR3 is 12 amino acids. Trimming left V 1 base short and J 11 bases short, with 10 bases between. Germline V gene lookup returns CDR1 LNHNV and CDR2 YYDKDF (reference sequence). The CDR3 nucleotides read TGTGCCACCAGCAGAGGGGAAGGGTGGCAGTATTTT. Translating gives CATSRGEGWQYF.

The chain combines TRBV20-1 with TRBJ2-3; the match to TRBD2 covers 13 bases. Trimming removed 6 bases from V and 7 bases from J; junction bases left unmatched: 7. Per the germline V gene, CDR1 is DFQATT and CDR2 is SNEGSKA (reference sequence). CDR3 length equals 14 residues. Here the CDR3 reads CSATGLAGSHTQYF. Written as DNA, the CDR3 is TGCAGTGCAACGGGACTAGCGGGATCCCATACGCAGTATTTT.

This chain links TRBV6-2 or TRBV6-3 with TRBJ1-5; D perhaps matches TRBD1 (5 bases). CDR1 is MNHEY, CDR2 SVGEGT, per germline. The CDR3 sequence is 13 residues long. Trimming pared 8 bases from V and 7 bases from J, leaving 15 bases between. The CDR3 DNA reads TGTGCCAGCGCCAGGTCGGGGGAGCAGCCCCAGCATTTT. Its translation: CASARSGEQPQHF.

This chain joins TRBV2 and TRBJ1-2, with a weak D call TRBD1 (5 bases). Germline CDR1 is SNHLY and CDR2 is FYNNEI. The CDR3 contains 15 residues. Trimming removed 5 bases from V and 4 bases from J, with 17 bases in between. The CDR3 is CASSRDPGPIYGYTF. DNA for the CDR3: TGTGCCAGCAGTCGGGACCCGGGCCCGATCTATGGCTACACCTTC.

This clonotype came up a few times. This chain links TRBV5-1 with TRBJ2-5; a possible D gene is TRBD2 (6 bases). V was cut by 4 bases and J by 4 bases, with 14 bases left in between. The CDR3 sequence is 14 residues long. The germline V gene has CDR1 SGHRS and CDR2 YFSETQ. CDR3 protein: CASSRGVGGETQYF. The CDR3 nucleotides read TGCGCCAGCAGCAGGGGAGTCGGGGGAGAGACCCAGTACTTC.

The V gene is TRBV6-5, the J gene TRBJ2-2; weak D call: TRBD2 (5 bases). From germline, CDR1 is MNHEY and CDR2 SVGAGI. The CDR3 loop spans 15 amino acids. Trimming stripped 3 bases from V and 5 bases from J, with 13 bases between. CDR3 loop: CASSYGGSGTGELFF. The DNA of the CDR3 is TGTGCCAGCAGTTATGGAGGTTCAGGAACCGGGGAGCTGTTTTTT.

This clonotype was observed a handful of times. The chain's CDR3 is CASSRVTSRSSYNEQFF. The CDR3 region has the DNA TGTGCCAGCAGCCGAGTGACTAGCAGGAGCTCCTACAATGAGCAGTTCTTC. The chain links TRBV7-2 to TRBJ2-1; 7 bases match TRBD2. Trimming cost V 5 bases and J 0 bases; bases outside gene matches: 10. The germline CDR1 and CDR2 sequences are SGHTA and FQGNSA. The CDR3 extends over 17 amino acids.

The V gene is TRBV5-1, the J gene TRBJ1-2, with no clear D. The length of the CDR3 is 14 residues. The V end lost 0 bases, the J end lost 2 bases, and 8 bases lay between the germline ends. Germline CDR1 is SGHRS and CDR2 is YFSETQ. The CDR3 sequence: CASSLAATNYGYTF. The CDR3 DNA is TGCGCCAGCAGCTTGGCGGCCACGAACTATGGCTACACCTTC.

This clonotype came up a few times. The chain recombines TRBV11-2 with TRBJ2-5, with D possibly being TRBD2 (5 bases). V lost 3 bases to trimming and J lost 2 bases, with 10 bases between them. This CDR3 has 14 amino acids. Germline-derived CDR1 and CDR2 are SGHAT and FQNNGV. This chain's CDR3 is CASSFYLAQETQYF. CDR3 sequence (DNA): TGTGCCAGCAGCTTTTACCTAGCACAAGAGACCCAGTACTTC.

This clonotype was counted a few times. V usage is TRBV27 and J usage is TRBJ2-7; 7 bases align to TRBD1. V trimming: 5 bases; J trimming: 3 bases; junction bases outside the gene matches: 4. The CDR3 length is 13 residues. CDR1 is MNHEY, CDR2 SMNVEV, per germline (reference sequence). The CDR3 here is CASSAGQVYEQYF. The CDR3 DNA reads TGTGCCAGCAGTGCCGGACAGGTCTACGAGCAGTACTTC.